The 2 T cell receptor beta chains below all came from one sample that was sequenced in a study of identical twins. TCRdb recomputed calls from the 5' RACE reads with MiXCR, one row per CDR3 protein. Among a few hundred thousand distinct CDR3 sequences listed, about 13% were seen once. This sample also belongs to another study, concerning yellow fever vaccine responses in identical twins.

The sequenced sample was memory (CD45RO+) T cells sorted from blood. The source of these receptors is a woman between 18 and 29 years old in good health.

The chain joins TRBV28 to TRBJ2-5, with TRBD1 matching over 8 bases. The length of the CDR3 is 15 residues. V lost 2 bases and J lost 4; bases outside the gene matches: 6. In germline, CDR1 is MDHEN, CDR2 SYDVKM. The CDR3 region has the DNA TGTGCCAGCAGTTTAACCGGGACAGGTTTAGAGACCCAGTACTTC. It codes for CASSLTGTGLETQYF.

The sample holds a few counts of this clonotype. The chain couples TRBV5-5 to TRBJ2-6, with D perhaps TRBD1 or TRBD2 (5 bases each). CDR1 and CDR2 from the germline V gene are SGHKS and YYEKEE (reference sequence). V was pared by 2 bases and J by 0 bases, with 15 bases between. The CDR3 is 18 amino acids. The CDR3 loop is CASSLERTQSSGANVLTF. The CDR3 DNA follows: TGTGCCAGCAGCTTAGAGCGGACACAGAGCTCTGGGGCCAACGTCCTGACTTTC.